This T cell receptor (beta chain) was identified in a study of multiple sclerosis patients with progressive multifocal leukoencephalopathy. Sequencing was performed with immunoSEQ multiplex PCR; in TCRdb, only in-frame clones are kept and a portion is missing. This table has 30,000 or so clones, about 87% appearing once. The CDR3 consists of 15 residues. The V gene's germline CDR1 is GTSNPN and CDR2 SVGIG (reference sequence). V lost 0 bases, J lost 7 bases, and 16 bases lay in between. Regarding time point: time of PML onset. J is TRBJ1-5 and V is TRBV30; D might be TRBD1 (6 bases). This material consisted of PBMCs, taken from a patient treated with natalizumab. The receptor's source is a woman aged 40-49 years with progressive multifocal leukoencephalopathy. CDR3 region: CAWSVNGGSDQPQHF. For the CDR3, the DNA is TGTGCCTGGAGTGTCAATGGGGGCTCAGACCAGCCCCAGCATTTT. Variable domain in full (rest from reference TRBV30 and TRBJ1-5): SQTIHQWPATLVQPVGSPLSLECTVEGTSNPNLYWYRQAAGRGLQLLFYSVGIGQISSEVPQNLSASRPQDRQFILSSKKLLLSDSGFYLCAWSVNGGSDQPQHFGDGTRLSIL.